This record concerns one TCR beta chain sequence. The data derive from a study of brain T cells in children with intractable seizures. Germline V CDR1 and CDR2: SNHLY, FYNNEI. V was pared by 4 bases and J by 4 bases, with 9 bases of the junction left unmatched. The CDR3 sequence is 16 residues long. The time point was: blood from clinic visit 5 months post-surgery; TSC patient then seizure free. TCRdb's table, derived via immunoSEQ multiplex PCR, lists solely in-frame clones and lacks some. The profile shows hundreds of thousands of clones, approximately 93% of them singletons. The chain links TRBV2 to TRBJ2-1; 8 nucleotides line up with TRBD2. The sample consisted of peripheral blood, taken less than 6 months after surgery. The source is a boy under three years old with tuberous sclerosis and intractable seizures. The CDR3 loop reads CASSGTSGKVYNEQFF. CDR3 nucleotide sequence: TGTGCCAGCAGTGGAACTAGCGGCAAGGTTTACAATGAGCAGTTCTTC.